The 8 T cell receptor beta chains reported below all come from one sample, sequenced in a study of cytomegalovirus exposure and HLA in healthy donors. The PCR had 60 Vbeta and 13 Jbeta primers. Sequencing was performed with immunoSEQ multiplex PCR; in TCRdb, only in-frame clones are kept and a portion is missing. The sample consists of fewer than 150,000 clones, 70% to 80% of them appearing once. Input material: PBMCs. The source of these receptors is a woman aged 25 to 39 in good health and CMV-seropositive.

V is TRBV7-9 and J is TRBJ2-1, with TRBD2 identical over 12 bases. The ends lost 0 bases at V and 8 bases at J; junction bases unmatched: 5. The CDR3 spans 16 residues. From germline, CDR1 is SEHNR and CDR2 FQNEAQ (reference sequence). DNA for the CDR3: TGTGCCAGCAGCTTAGCCCTAGCGGGGGGGCATTATGAGCAGTTCTTC. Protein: CASSLALAGGHYEQFF.

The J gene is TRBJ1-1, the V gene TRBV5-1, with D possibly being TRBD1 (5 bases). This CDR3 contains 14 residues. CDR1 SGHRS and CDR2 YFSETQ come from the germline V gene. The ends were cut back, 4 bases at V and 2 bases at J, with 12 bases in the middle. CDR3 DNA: TGCGCCAGCAGCAGGGGCGGTACTAACACTGAAGCTTTCTTT. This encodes CASSRGGTNTEAFF.

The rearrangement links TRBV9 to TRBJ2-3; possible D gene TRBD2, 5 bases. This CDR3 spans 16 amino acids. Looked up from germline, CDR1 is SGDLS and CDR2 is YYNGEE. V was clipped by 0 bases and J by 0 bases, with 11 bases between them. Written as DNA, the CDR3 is TGTGCCAGCAGCGTAGAACTAGTCCGTAGCACAGATACGCAGTATTTT. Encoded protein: CASSVELVRSTDTQYF.

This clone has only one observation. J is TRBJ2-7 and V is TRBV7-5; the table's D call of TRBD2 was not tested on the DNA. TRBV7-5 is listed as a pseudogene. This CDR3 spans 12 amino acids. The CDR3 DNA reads TGTGCCAGAAGCTCTCCTATCGGGGAGCAGTACTTC. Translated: CARSSPIGEQYF.

This chain's CDR3 is CASSSFSGTGGYEQYF. The CDR3 region has the DNA TGTGCCAGCAGTTCCTTTTCTGGGACAGGGGGCTACGAGCAGTACTTC. The rearrangement uses TRBV6-5 and TRBJ2-5; 11 bases align to TRBD1. The end of the DNA fits TRBJ2-7 better, so the J call may be wrong. Germline values: CDR1 MNHEY, CDR2 SVGAGI. The CDR3 runs to 16 residues.

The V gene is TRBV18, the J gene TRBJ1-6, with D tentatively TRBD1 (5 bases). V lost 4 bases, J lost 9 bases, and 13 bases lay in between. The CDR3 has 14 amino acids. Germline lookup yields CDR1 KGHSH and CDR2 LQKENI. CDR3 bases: TGTGCCAGCTCACTAGCAGAAAGGGGTTCACCCCTCCACTTT. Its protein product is CASSLAERGSPLHF.

The CDR3 here is CASSERANSYGYTF. The CDR3 DNA reads as TGTGCCAGCAGTGAGAGAGCTAATTCCTATGGCTACACCTTC. The chain employs TRBV2 and TRBJ1-2; D is ambiguous. The CDR3 is 14 residues long. Germline loops: CDR1 SNHLY, CDR2 FYNNEI. The V end lost 3 bases, the J end lost 4 bases, and 12 bases lay between the germline ends.

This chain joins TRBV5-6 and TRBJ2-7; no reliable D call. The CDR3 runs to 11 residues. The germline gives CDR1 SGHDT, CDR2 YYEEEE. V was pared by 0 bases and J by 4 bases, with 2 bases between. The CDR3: CASSLAYEQYF. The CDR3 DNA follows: TGTGCCAGCAGCTTGGCTTACGAGCAGTACTTC.